The 22 T cell receptor beta chains below come from one sample, sequenced in a study of early T cells in non-severe SARS-CoV-2 infection. TCRdb re-analysed the 5' RACE reads in MiXCR, keeping a single row per CDR3 protein. In the table there are fewer than 80,000 distinct CDR3 sequences, around 4.2% of which are singletons. The source was whole blood, collected at baseline. The receptors come from an adult who was a healthcare worker with PCR-confirmed SARS-CoV-2 infection or an uninfected control (not recorded which). The donor label of this sample is uncertain.

This clonotype was seen many times. This rearrangement joins TRBV6-2 or TRBV6-3 to TRBJ2-3; D might be TRBD1 (6 bases). This CDR3 has 16 amino acids. V was clipped by 4 bases and J by 6 bases, with 20 bases between them. Germline V gene sequence: CDR1 MNHEY, CDR2 SVGEGT. The CDR3, as DNA: TGTGCCAGCAGTTTATACAGGGCAAGGCAGAGCGATACGCAGTATTTT. Translated: CASSLYRARQSDTQYF.

This clonotype has a handful of counts. Its ends do not fully match the called genes, so a read error is possible. V usage is TRBV7-7 and J usage is TRBJ2-3; D possibly corresponds to TRBD1 (6 bases). Germline CDR1 and CDR2: SSHAT and FNYEAQ (reference sequence). The CDR3 has 15 residues. The CDR3 loop is CASSLSRTEGDTQYF. As DNA, the CDR3 is TGTGCTAGCAGCTTGTCGAGGACAGAGGGAGATACGCAGTATTTT.

The sample holds many counts of this clonotype. The chain is built from TRBV25-1 and TRBJ1-1, with a weak D call TRBD1 (5 bases). There are 16 residues in the CDR3. CDR1 MGHDK and CDR2 SYGVNS come from the germline V gene. Trimming pared 3 bases from V and 0 bases from J, leaving 14 bases between. CDR3: CASSEQLRGMNTEAFF. The CDR3 nucleotides are TGTGCCAGCAGTGAGCAGCTTAGGGGCATGAACACTGAAGCTTTCTTT.

J is TRBJ1-2 and V is TRBV30; TRBD1 matches at 9 bases. The CDR3 spans 13 residues. V was clipped by 3 bases and J by 8 bases; unmatched bases: 7. Germline CDR1 reads GTSNPN; CDR2 reads SVGIG (reference sequence). The CDR3, as DNA: TGTGCCTGGAGGGGACAGGGCGCAGGGGGCTACACCTTC. Amino acids: CAWRGQGAGGYTF.

The chain employs TRBV24-1 and TRBJ1-4, with 8 nucleotides matching TRBD1. Germline CDR1 KGHDR, CDR2 SFDVKD. The CDR3 is 16 residues long. The V gene end was trimmed by 3 bases and the J gene end by 3 bases; junction bases not matched to a gene: 5. CDR3 sequence reads: CATSDPTGGSNEKLFF. In DNA form, the CDR3 reads TGTGCCACCAGTGATCCAACAGGGGGATCTAATGAAAAACTGTTTTTT.

The chain recombines TRBV18 with TRBJ2-3; D possibly corresponds to TRBD1 (5 bases). V shed 5 bases and J shed 1 base, with 7 bases lying between them. The CDR3 runs to 13 residues. Germline lookup yields CDR1 KGHSH and CDR2 LQKENI. The CDR3 loop is CASSTTGTDTQYF. The DNA for the CDR3 is TGTGCCAGCTCAACGACAGGCACAGATACGCAGTATTTT.

In its sample, this clonotype was seen a few times. The V and J genes are TRBV9 and TRBJ2-3, with TRBD2 as a possible D gene (7 bases). Germline assignment: CDR1 SGDLS and CDR2 YYNGEE. Trimming took 4 bases from V and 10 from J, leaving 22 bases between them. This CDR3 has 15 amino acids. The CDR3 DNA reads as TGTGCCAGCAGCCCAACTCCCGGGGGAGGGGGGGCGCAGTATTTT. This encodes CASSPTPGGGGAQYF.

A few counts support this clonotype. The CDR3 DNA reads as TGTGCCATCAGTGAGTCGCCCGGGACAGGGGGAGTGACTGAAGCTTTCTTT. Translated: CAISESPGTGGVTEAFF. The V and J genes are TRBV10-3 and TRBJ1-1; 11 bases align to TRBD1. Germline CDR1 and CDR2: ENHRY and SYGVKD. The CDR3 loop spans 17 amino acids. V shed 0 bases and J 5 bases; nucleotides not matched to a gene: 8.

This clonotype was observed many times. The chain joins TRBV12-3 or TRBV12-4 to TRBJ2-2, with TRBD1 as a possible D gene (5 bases). The V gene lost 5 bases and the J gene lost 1 base, with 8 bases spanning the gap. The CDR3 length is 14 residues. In DNA, the CDR3 is TGTGCCAGCAGTCTGGGGCAGAACACCGGGGAGCTGTTTTTT. It encodes CASSLGQNTGELFF.

This clonotype was seen many times. The chain employs TRBV11-2 and TRBJ2-7; 11 bases fit TRBD2. The V and J ends lost 5 bases and 2 bases, in that order; junction bases with no gene match: 5. CDR1 SGHAT and CDR2 FQNNGV come from the germline V gene. This CDR3 contains 15 residues. In nucleotides, the CDR3 is TGTGCCAGCAGCCCAACTAGCGGGGGAGCCTACGAGCAGTACTTC. Translating it yields CASSPTSGGAYEQYF.

At least ten counts were recorded for this clonotype. This chain links TRBV18 with TRBJ2-1, with D unclear. The CDR3 loop spans 16 amino acids. The germline CDR1 and CDR2 sequences are KGHSH and LQKENI. V was shortened by 2 bases and J by 4 bases, with 15 bases between the two germline ends. CDR3 region: CASSPKPPPIYNEQFF. CDR3 in DNA: TGTGCCAGCTCACCAAAGCCCCCTCCTATTTACAATGAGCAGTTCTTC.

This clonotype was observed many times. The chain uses TRBV7-2 and TRBJ1-5; the D gene is possibly TRBD1 (5 bases). Germline CDR1 reads SGHTA; CDR2 reads FQGNSA. The CDR3 length is 12 residues. Trimming took off 5 bases at V and 9 bases at J, with 11 bases between the two ends. The CDR3 here is CASSIEGPPQHF. The CDR3 coding sequence is TGTGCCAGCAGCATTGAGGGACCGCCCCAGCATTTT.

The chain carries TRBV10-1 and TRBJ2-7; D perhaps matches TRBD1 (5 bases). Trimming pared 6 bases from V and 2 bases from J, leaving 17 bases between. The CDR3 totals 15 residues. Germline V lookup: CDR1 WNHNN, CDR2 SYGVQD (reference sequence). In nucleotides, the CDR3 is TGCGCCAGCAGCGCCGGTACAGGAACAACCTACGAGCAGTACTTC. It translates to CASSAGTGTTYEQYF.

At least ten counts were recorded for this clonotype. This chain joins TRBV6-1 and TRBJ2-1, with D hard to call. V dropped 6 bases and J dropped 3 bases, with 12 bases sitting between them. The CDR3 length is 14 residues. Germline V lookup: CDR1 MNHNS, CDR2 SASEGT. In DNA form, the CDR3 reads TGTGCCAGCAGGGGGTTGGGGTACTACAATGAGCAGTTCTTC. Its protein is CASRGLGYYNEQFF.

In this sample, this clonotype turned up many times. The CDR3 loop reads CSVGTGDTEAFF. The CDR3 DNA reads TGCAGCGTTGGGACAGGGGACACTGAAGCTTTCTTT. The V and J genes are TRBV29-1 and TRBJ1-1, with 9 bases lining up with TRBD1. V was pared by 4 bases and J by 3 bases, with 0 bases of the junction left unmatched. Germline V gives CDR1 SQVTM, CDR2 ANQGSEA. CDR3 length: 12 amino acids.

The V and J genes are TRBV20-1 and TRBJ2-7, with 10 bases that match TRBD2. The germline CDR1 and CDR2 sequences are DFQATT and SNEGSKA (reference sequence). This CDR3 spans 15 amino acids. The J segment lost 3 bases and the V segment lost 1 base, leaving 6 bases of the junction unmatched. The CDR3, as DNA: TGCAGTGCTAGAGCTCTAGCGGGGGTAATCTACGAGCAGTACTTC. As protein: CSARALAGVIYEQYF.

The chain is built from TRBV6-5 and TRBJ1-2; D possibly corresponds to TRBD1 (5 bases). The CDR3 contains 13 residues. Germline V CDR1 and CDR2: MNHEY, SVGAGI. The V gene lost 2 bases and the J gene lost 8 bases, with 12 bases spanning the gap. The DNA of the CDR3 is TGTGCCAGCAGTTACGGCAGGGAGGAAGGCTACACCTTC. Protein sequence: CASSYGREEGYTF.

This clonotype was counted at least ten times. V is TRBV7-8 and J is TRBJ1-6, with TRBD1 identical over 7 bases. The germline V gene encodes CDR1 SGHVS and CDR2 FQNEAQ. Trimming removed 5 bases from V and 5 bases from J; junction bases left unmatched: 6. The CDR3 covers 15 residues. For the CDR3, the DNA is TGTGCCAGCAGCCCCCGACAGGGTAATAATTCACCCCTCCACTTT. Translating gives CASSPRQGNNSPLHF.

By proportion, this clonotype is medium-sized (0.01 to 0.1%). The CDR3 bases are TGTGCCAGCAGCCAAAAAACGGGCTCAGGGGGCGCGGGTGAGCAGTACTTC. Translation gives CASSQKTGSGGAGEQYF. The chain joins TRBV4-2 to TRBJ2-7, with TRBD1 matching 8 bases. This CDR3 is 17 amino acids long. Germline V gene sequence: CDR1 LGHNA, CDR2 YNFKEQ. Trimming removed 2 bases from V and 7 bases from J; junction bases left unmatched: 16.

The sample holds a few counts of this clonotype. V gene TRBV9 combines with J gene TRBJ2-1; 7 positions agree with TRBD2. Germline trimming cut 1 base from V and 6 bases from J; bases unmatched to any gene: 4. The length of the CDR3 is 14 residues. In germline, CDR1 is SGDLS, CDR2 YYNGEE. The CDR3 nucleotides read TGTGCCAGCAGCGTAACCCCTAGCGGCAATGAGCAGTTCTTC. Translation gives CASSVTPSGNEQFF. Complete variable domain (other parts from reference TRBV9 and TRBJ2-1): DSGVTQTPKHLITATGQRVTLRCSPRSGDLSVYWYQQSLDQGLQFLIQYYNGEERAKGNILERFSAQQFPDLHSELNLSSLELGDSALYFCASSVTPSGNEQFFGPGTRLTVL.

This clonotype was counted many times. V usage is TRBV7-6 and J usage is TRBJ1-2; 8 bases match TRBD1. The CDR3 extends over 15 amino acids. Looked up from germline, CDR1 is SGHVS and CDR2 is FNYEAQ. V trimming: 1 base; J trimming: 3 bases; junction bases outside the gene matches: 4. CDR3 in DNA: TGTGCCAGCAGCTTAGAGGCAGGGGGCTACTATGGCTACACCTTC. Translated: CASSLEAGGYYGYTF.

This clonotype was recorded many times. The CDR3 reads CSATRERLAGMETQYF. DNA of the CDR3: TGCAGTGCTACCCGTGAACGACTAGCGGGGATGGAGACCCAGTACTTC. The rearrangement uses TRBV20-1 and TRBJ2-5; TRBD2 matches at 11 bases. In germline, CDR1 is DFQATT, CDR2 SNEGSKA (reference sequence). This CDR3 region has 16 residues. The trim removed 4 bases at V and 5 bases at J, leaving 12 bases unmatched.